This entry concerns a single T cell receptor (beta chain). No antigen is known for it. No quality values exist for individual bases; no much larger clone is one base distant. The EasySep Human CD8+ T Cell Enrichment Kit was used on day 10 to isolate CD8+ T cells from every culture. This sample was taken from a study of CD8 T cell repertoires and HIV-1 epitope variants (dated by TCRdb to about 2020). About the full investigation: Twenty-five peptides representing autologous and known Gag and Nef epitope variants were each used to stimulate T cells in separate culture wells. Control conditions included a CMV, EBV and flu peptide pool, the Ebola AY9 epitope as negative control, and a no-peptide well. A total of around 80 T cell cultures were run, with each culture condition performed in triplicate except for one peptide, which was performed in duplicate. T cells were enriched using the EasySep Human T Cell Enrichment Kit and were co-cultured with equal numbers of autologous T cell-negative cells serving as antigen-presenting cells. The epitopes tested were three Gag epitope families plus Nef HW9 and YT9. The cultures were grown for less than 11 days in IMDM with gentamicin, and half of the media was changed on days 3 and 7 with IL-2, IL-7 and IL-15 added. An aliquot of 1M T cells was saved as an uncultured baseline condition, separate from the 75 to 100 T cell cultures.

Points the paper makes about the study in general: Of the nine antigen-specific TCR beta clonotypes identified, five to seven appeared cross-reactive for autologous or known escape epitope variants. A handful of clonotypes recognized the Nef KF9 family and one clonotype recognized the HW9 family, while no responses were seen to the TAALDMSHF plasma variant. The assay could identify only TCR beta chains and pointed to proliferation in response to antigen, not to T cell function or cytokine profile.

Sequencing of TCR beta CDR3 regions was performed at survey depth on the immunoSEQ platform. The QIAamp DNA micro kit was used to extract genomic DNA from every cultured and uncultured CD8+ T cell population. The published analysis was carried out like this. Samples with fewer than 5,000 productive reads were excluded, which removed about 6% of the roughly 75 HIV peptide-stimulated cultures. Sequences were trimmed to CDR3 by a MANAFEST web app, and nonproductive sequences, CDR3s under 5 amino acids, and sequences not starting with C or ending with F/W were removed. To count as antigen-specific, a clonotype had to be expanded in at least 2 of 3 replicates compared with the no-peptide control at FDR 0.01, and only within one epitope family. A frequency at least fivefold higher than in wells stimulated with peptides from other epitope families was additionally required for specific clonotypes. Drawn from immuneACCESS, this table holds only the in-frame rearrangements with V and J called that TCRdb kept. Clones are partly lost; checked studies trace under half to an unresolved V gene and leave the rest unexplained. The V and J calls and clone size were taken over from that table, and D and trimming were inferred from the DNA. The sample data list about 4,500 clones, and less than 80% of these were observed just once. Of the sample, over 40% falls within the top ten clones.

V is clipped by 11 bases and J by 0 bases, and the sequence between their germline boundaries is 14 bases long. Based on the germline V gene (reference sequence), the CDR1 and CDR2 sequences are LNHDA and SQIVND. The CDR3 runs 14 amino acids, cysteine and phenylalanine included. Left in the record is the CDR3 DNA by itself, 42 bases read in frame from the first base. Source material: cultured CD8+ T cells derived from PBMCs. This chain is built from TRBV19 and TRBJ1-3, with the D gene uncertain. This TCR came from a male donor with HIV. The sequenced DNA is TGTGCCTCCGCCTCGGGCAGCTCTGGAAACACCATATATTTT. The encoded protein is CASASGSSGNTIYF.